These T cell receptor beta chains were read from a single sample in a study of regulatory T cells in long-lasting Graves disease. TCRdb analysed the multiplex PCR reads with MiXCR anew, one entry per CDR3 protein. The table includes 600,000 to 850,000 distinct CDR3 sequences, roughly 30% detected once. Sequences were derived from peripheral blood mononuclear cells (PBMCs), sampled when the disease was refractory, from a patient treated with antithyroid drugs. The source is a female donor with Graves disease. Both conserved end residues are part of each CDR3. The order of the fields is CDR3 DNA, CDR3 protein, D gene, clone size, V gene, J gene. D genes are given only for firm matches. Only some rows state a clone size, as once, few, many or a class for expanded clones.

cdr3_nt: TGTGCCAGCAGTGAATTCGGACCCAATCAGCCGCATTTT
cdr3_aa: CASSEFGPNQPHF
d_call: .
clone_size: few
v_call: TRBV6-2/TRBV6-3
j_call: TRBJ1-5

cdr3_nt: TGTGCCAGCATCGGGACAGGGATTAACTACGAGCAGTACTTC
cdr3_aa: CASIGTGINYEQYF
d_call: TRBD1
clone_size: many
v_call: TRBV12-3/TRBV12-4
j_call: TRBJ2-7

cdr3_nt: TGCAGTGCCACGGACAGGAGTTATAGCAATCAGCCCCAGCATTTT
cdr3_aa: CSATDRSYSNQPQHF
d_call: TRBD1
clone_size: .
v_call: TRBV20-1
j_call: TRBJ1-5

cdr3_nt: TGTGCCAGCAAAACGGGACTACGCACAGATACGCAGTATTTT
cdr3_aa: CASKTGLRTDTQYF
d_call: TRBD2
clone_size: once
v_call: TRBV11-2
j_call: TRBJ2-3

cdr3_nt: TGTGCCAGCAGTTTGGGAGGGGGTATAAACACCATATATTTT
cdr3_aa: CASSLGGGINTIYF
d_call: .
clone_size: few
v_call: TRBV12-3/TRBV12-4
j_call: TRBJ1-3

cdr3_nt: TGTGCCATCAGCAATCCCCAAGGGATGATGGCTGAAGCTTTCTTT
cdr3_aa: CAISNPQGMMAEAFF
d_call: .
clone_size: .
v_call: TRBV10-3
j_call: TRBJ1-1

cdr3_nt: TGTGCCAGCAGTTCCGCCACTATCCAGGGGAGAGACACCATATATTTT
cdr3_aa: CASSSATIQGRDTIYF
d_call: .
clone_size: .
v_call: TRBV6-2/TRBV6-3
j_call: TRBJ1-3

cdr3_nt: TGCAGCGTGGGGACAGGGCCCTACACAGATACGCAGTATTTT
cdr3_aa: CSVGTGPYTDTQYF
d_call: TRBD1
clone_size: .
v_call: TRBV29-1
j_call: TRBJ2-3

cdr3_nt: TGTGCCAGCAGTTGGGAGCGGGAGACGGGTGAGCAGTACTTC
cdr3_aa: CASSWERETGEQYF
d_call: TRBD2
clone_size: .
v_call: TRBV6-9
j_call: TRBJ2-7

cdr3_nt: TGTGCCAGCAGTCCCCGAAGCCCCGGGGCTCAAGAGACCCAGTACTTC
cdr3_aa: CASSPRSPGAQETQYF
d_call: .
clone_size: few
v_call: TRBV12-3/TRBV12-4
j_call: TRBJ2-5

cdr3_nt: TGCGCCAGCAGCTTGGATGGAGGTGGGGGGTCACCCCTCCACTTT
cdr3_aa: CASSLDGGGGSPLHF
d_call: .
clone_size: few
v_call: TRBV5-1
j_call: TRBJ1-6

cdr3_nt: TGCAGTGCTACCCATAGCGGGAGCGCCTACGAGCAGTACTTC
cdr3_aa: CSATHSGSAYEQYF
d_call: TRBD2
clone_size: .
v_call: TRBV20-1
j_call: TRBJ2-7

cdr3_nt: TGTGCCAGCAGCCAGGACGGATTCAATCAGCCCCAGCATTTT
cdr3_aa: CASSQDGFNQPQHF
d_call: .
clone_size: few
v_call: TRBV16
j_call: TRBJ1-5

cdr3_nt: TGTGCCAGCAGCTTAGCGCAAGGGCTCAATGGCTACACCTTC
cdr3_aa: CASSLAQGLNGYTF
d_call: .
clone_size: few
v_call: TRBV7-2
j_call: TRBJ1-2

cdr3_nt: TGTGCCAGCAGTTACGTGACTTCAAGGAGCTCCTACGAGCAGTACTTC
cdr3_aa: CASSYVTSRSSYEQYF
d_call: .
clone_size: .
v_call: TRBV6-5
j_call: TRBJ2-7

cdr3_nt: TGCGCCAGCAGACTAGCGGGAGCGGTGAATGAGCAGTTCTTC
cdr3_aa: CASRLAGAVNEQFF
d_call: TRBD2
clone_size: .
v_call: TRBV5-1
j_call: TRBJ2-1

cdr3_nt: TGCAGTGCTAAAGCCGGCGGTAGTTCTGGAAACACCATATATTTT
cdr3_aa: CSAKAGGSSGNTIYF
d_call: .
clone_size: once
v_call: TRBV20-1
j_call: TRBJ1-3

cdr3_nt: TGCGCCAGCAGCTTGGGACAGGGGTTTATGGAGACCCAGTACTTC
cdr3_aa: CASSLGQGFMETQYF
d_call: TRBD1
clone_size: .
v_call: TRBV5-1
j_call: TRBJ2-5

cdr3_nt: TGTGCCAGCAGTTCTCAGGGGCCCCTCTCCTACGAGCAGTACTTC
cdr3_aa: CASSSQGPLSYEQYF
d_call: .
clone_size: many
v_call: TRBV12-3/TRBV12-4
j_call: TRBJ2-7

cdr3_nt: TGTGCCAGCAGCTTAGAGGTCAAGACTGAAGCTTTCTTT
cdr3_aa: CASSLEVKTEAFF
d_call: .
clone_size: .
v_call: TRBV7-3
j_call: TRBJ1-1

cdr3_nt: TGCAGCGTTGCTAAGGACGGCGTTGAAGCTTTCTTT
cdr3_aa: CSVAKDGVEAFF
d_call: .
clone_size: many
v_call: TRBV29-1
j_call: TRBJ1-1

cdr3_nt: TGCGCCAGCAGCTTGGAGGGAGTGGTCTACGAGCAGTACTTC
cdr3_aa: CASSLEGVVYEQYF
d_call: .
clone_size: .
v_call: TRBV5-1
j_call: TRBJ2-7

cdr3_nt: TGTGCCAGCAGCCCAATCCTAGGACAGGGGGCGCCGACCCAGTACTTC
cdr3_aa: CASSPILGQGAPTQYF
d_call: TRBD1
clone_size: many
v_call: TRBV6-1
j_call: TRBJ2-5

cdr3_nt: TGTGCCAGCACCCGGACAGGGGCTTCCTCTAATGAAAAACTGTTTTTT
cdr3_aa: CASTRTGASSNEKLFF
d_call: TRBD1
clone_size: few
v_call: TRBV12-3/TRBV12-4
j_call: TRBJ1-4

cdr3_nt: TGCGCCAGCAGCCATTTGGGGGCCTACGAGCAGTACTTC
cdr3_aa: CASSHLGAYEQYF
d_call: .
clone_size: .
v_call: TRBV4-1
j_call: TRBJ2-7

cdr3_nt: TGTGCCAGCAGTGATTTCCGGGGTAATGAAAAACTGTTTTTT
cdr3_aa: CASSDFRGNEKLFF
d_call: .
clone_size: few
v_call: TRBV25-1
j_call: TRBJ1-4

cdr3_nt: TGTGCCAGCAGTTACCCGGAGAGTTGGGGCGAGCAGTACTTC
cdr3_aa: CASSYPESWGEQYF
d_call: .
clone_size: .
v_call: TRBV6-2/TRBV6-3
j_call: TRBJ2-7

cdr3_nt: TGTGCCTGGAGTGTAAATATCCTCTATGGCTACACCTTC
cdr3_aa: CAWSVNILYGYTF
d_call: .
clone_size: few
v_call: TRBV30
j_call: TRBJ1-2

cdr3_nt: TGTGCCAGCAGCTCGGGAGGAGATGAAGCTTTCTTT
cdr3_aa: CASSSGGDEAFF
d_call: .
clone_size: .
v_call: TRBV11-2
j_call: TRBJ1-1

cdr3_nt: TGTGCCAGCAGCCAAGCGGGGGGGGCGAGAAGGGCTTTCTTT
cdr3_aa: CASSQAGGARRAFF
d_call: .
clone_size: .
v_call: TRBV14
j_call: TRBJ1-1

cdr3_nt: TGTGCCAGCAGTTATCAGACAGAGAACACTGAAGCTTTCTTT
cdr3_aa: CASSYQTENTEAFF
d_call: .
clone_size: .
v_call: TRBV6-2/TRBV6-3
j_call: TRBJ1-1

cdr3_nt: TGTGCCAGCAGCTGGAAGGGTTACACCGGGGAGCTGTTTTTT
cdr3_aa: CASSWKGYTGELFF
d_call: .
clone_size: .
v_call: TRBV11-2
j_call: TRBJ2-2

cdr3_nt: TGTGCCAGCGAGGGATCGGGTTTTTATCAGCCCCAGCATTTT
cdr3_aa: CASEGSGFYQPQHF
d_call: .
clone_size: few
v_call: TRBV6-2/TRBV6-3
j_call: TRBJ1-5

cdr3_nt: TGTGCCAGCAGGGGATCGGGGGCCCCCGTGGAAGCTTTCTTT
cdr3_aa: CASRGSGAPVEAFF
d_call: .
clone_size: .
v_call: TRBV28
j_call: TRBJ1-1

cdr3_nt: TGTGCCATCAGTGCGGGAGGGGGAGGGAACACTGAAGCTTTCTTT
cdr3_aa: CAISAGGGGNTEAFF
d_call: .
clone_size: few
v_call: TRBV10-3
j_call: TRBJ1-1

cdr3_nt: TGTGCCAGCAGCCAAGTCTACAGGGCCCAAGAGACCCAGTACTTC
cdr3_aa: CASSQVYRAQETQYF
d_call: .
clone_size: few
v_call: TRBV14
j_call: TRBJ2-5

cdr3_nt: TGTGCCAGCGCGCCCCGGGCTAGCGGCTTCGACGGGGAGCTGTTTTTT
cdr3_aa: CASAPRASGFDGELFF
d_call: TRBD2
clone_size: few
v_call: TRBV27
j_call: TRBJ2-2

cdr3_nt: TGTGCCAGCAGTGGGGCCAGCGTACCATCCTACGAGCAGTACTTC
cdr3_aa: CASSGASVPSYEQYF
d_call: .
clone_size: .
v_call: TRBV2
j_call: TRBJ2-7

cdr3_nt: TGTGCCAGCAGTGCAGAGGACAGGGTGAGATACGAGCAGTACTTC
cdr3_aa: CASSAEDRVRYEQYF
d_call: TRBD1
clone_size: few
v_call: TRBV12-3/TRBV12-4
j_call: TRBJ2-7

cdr3_nt: TGTGCCAGCAGCATGACTAGCGGGGGGAGCTCCTACGAGCAGTACTTC
cdr3_aa: CASSMTSGGSSYEQYF
d_call: TRBD2
clone_size: .
v_call: TRBV12-3/TRBV12-4
j_call: TRBJ2-7

cdr3_nt: TGCAGTGCTAGAGCAGGTACAGGGTATCAGCCCCAGCATTTT
cdr3_aa: CSARAGTGYQPQHF
d_call: .
clone_size: few
v_call: TRBV20-1
j_call: TRBJ1-5

cdr3_nt: TGTGCCAGCAGCCCCCGGACAGGGGGCGCGGCTGGAAACACCATATATTTT
cdr3_aa: CASSPRTGGAAGNTIYF
d_call: TRBD1
clone_size: .
v_call: TRBV9
j_call: TRBJ1-3

cdr3_nt: TGTGCCAGCAGCGCCGGACAGGACTGGAAGTACTTC
cdr3_aa: CASSAGQDWKYF
d_call: TRBD1
clone_size: .
v_call: TRBV7-9
j_call: TRBJ2-7

cdr3_nt: TGTGCCAGCGCGAGCCAGGGGGCCTACGAGCAGTACTTC
cdr3_aa: CASASQGAYEQYF
d_call: TRBD1
clone_size: .
v_call: TRBV28
j_call: TRBJ2-7

cdr3_nt: TGCAGTGCTAGTCGGACAGGGACTGAGCAGTTCTTC
cdr3_aa: CSASRTGTEQFF
d_call: TRBD1
clone_size: once
v_call: TRBV20-1
j_call: TRBJ2-1

cdr3_nt: TGTGCCAGCAGCCCCCCGGTTGGGGGAGCTAACTATGGCTACACCTTC
cdr3_aa: CASSPPVGGANYGYTF
d_call: .
clone_size: .
v_call: TRBV9
j_call: TRBJ1-2

cdr3_nt: TGTGCCAGCAGCGTAACAGACAAAGCTTTCTTT
cdr3_aa: CASSVTDKAFF
d_call: .
clone_size: .
v_call: TRBV25-1
j_call: TRBJ1-1

cdr3_nt: TGTGCCAGCAGTTTAGGGGGGCCGGCCACCGGGGAGCTGTTTTTT
cdr3_aa: CASSLGGPATGELFF
d_call: .
clone_size: .
v_call: TRBV12-3/TRBV12-4
j_call: TRBJ2-2

cdr3_nt: TGCGCCAGCAGCCCTGGGACAGCCCCAACTAATGAAGAACTGTTTTTT
cdr3_aa: CASSPGTAPTNEELFF
d_call: TRBD1
clone_size: .
v_call: TRBV5-1
j_call: TRBJ1-4

cdr3_nt: TGTGCCAGCAGTAACAGACAGGGGAGGAATGAAAAACTGTTTTTT
cdr3_aa: CASSNRQGRNEKLFF
d_call: TRBD1
clone_size: many
v_call: TRBV2
j_call: TRBJ1-4

cdr3_nt: TGTGCCAGCAGCTTACCGGGACAGGGGGTGTCCGGAAACACCATATATTTT
cdr3_aa: CASSLPGQGVSGNTIYF
d_call: TRBD1
clone_size: .
v_call: TRBV7-9
j_call: TRBJ1-3

cdr3_nt: TGTGCCTGGAGTAGGGTGGAGGGCGGTGAAAAACTGTTTTTT
cdr3_aa: CAWSRVEGGEKLFF
d_call: .
clone_size: few
v_call: TRBV30
j_call: TRBJ1-4

cdr3_nt: TGCAGTGCTACTCAGGGGCCCGGGGAGCTGTTTTTT
cdr3_aa: CSATQGPGELFF
d_call: .
clone_size: .
v_call: TRBV20-1
j_call: TRBJ2-2

cdr3_nt: TGCAGTGCTAGGTCTAGCGGGAGCACAGATACGCAGTATTTT
cdr3_aa: CSARSSGSTDTQYF
d_call: TRBD2
clone_size: .
v_call: TRBV20-1
j_call: TRBJ2-3